The present T cell receptor beta chain was sequenced within a study of identical twins. Study observations and caveats: Insertion counts were lower in abundant cord blood beta clonotypes, a trend that memory repertoires did not show.

At least ten counts were recorded for this clonotype. Antigen specificity is unknown. Each cDNA held unique molecular identifiers, and template switching gave it a universal primer site. Each CDR3 protein is one row after TCRdb ran MiXCR on the 5' RACE reads. The sample carries some 500,000 distinct CDR3 sequences, roughly an eighth recorded once. V was pared by 4 bases and J by 2 bases, with 13 bases between. The CDR3 length is 15 residues. CDR1 and CDR2 from the germline V gene are KGHSH and LQKENI. These data also formed part of another study, on yellow fever vaccine responses in identical twins.

The chain recombines TRBV18 with TRBJ2-3; no clear D. The source is a woman between 18 and 30 years old in good health. The sample comprised CD4+ T cells sorted from blood. Written as DNA, the CDR3 is TGTGCCAGCTCACTACTCGGGCAGAACACAGATACGCAGTATTTT. It specifies CASSLLGQNTDTQYF. Together with reference TRBV18 and TRBJ2-3, the CDR3 gives the full variable domain: NAGVMQNPRHLVRRRGQEARLRCSPMKGHSHVYWYRQLPEEGLKFMVYLQKENIIDESGMPKERFSAEFPKEGPSILRIQQVVRGDSAAYFCASSLLGQNTDTQYFGPGTRLTVL.